This TCR beta chain was sequenced during a study of CD4 T cells in relation to SARS-CoV-2 and coronaviruses. The CDR3 extends over 16 amino acids. Germline-derived CDR1 and CDR2 are LGHNA and YNFKEQ. Trimming cost V 0 bases and J 5 bases; bases outside gene matches: 4. The method was immunoSEQ multiplex PCR; TCRdb's version includes in-frame clones alone and lacks a portion of them. The sample lists approximately 64,000 clones, around 93% seen once, with 0.13% to 0.15% in the top ten. Details on this clone: Its cognate antigen is unknown.

Study-level points and caveats: Culture-expanded clones reflect memory recall rather than primary priming during culture. SARS-CoV-2-driven expansion was significantly weaker in crossreactive than monoreactive clones.

Unexposed donor CD4+ T cells date from about 2011-2018, before the COVID-19 pandemic. Cryopreserved PBMCs were CD4-enriched, then split into naive and memory cells. The specimen was naive CD4+ T cells from PBMCs. Described subset: naive CD4+ T cells isolated by negative enrichment. The rearrangement joins TRBV4-2 to TRBJ2-7; 13 nucleotides line up with TRBD2. This TCR came from a human donor in good health. The CDR3 region has the DNA TGTGCCAGCAGCCAAGATTATGGGACTAGCGGGAACGAGCAGTACTTC. Its translation is CASSQDYGTSGNEQYF.